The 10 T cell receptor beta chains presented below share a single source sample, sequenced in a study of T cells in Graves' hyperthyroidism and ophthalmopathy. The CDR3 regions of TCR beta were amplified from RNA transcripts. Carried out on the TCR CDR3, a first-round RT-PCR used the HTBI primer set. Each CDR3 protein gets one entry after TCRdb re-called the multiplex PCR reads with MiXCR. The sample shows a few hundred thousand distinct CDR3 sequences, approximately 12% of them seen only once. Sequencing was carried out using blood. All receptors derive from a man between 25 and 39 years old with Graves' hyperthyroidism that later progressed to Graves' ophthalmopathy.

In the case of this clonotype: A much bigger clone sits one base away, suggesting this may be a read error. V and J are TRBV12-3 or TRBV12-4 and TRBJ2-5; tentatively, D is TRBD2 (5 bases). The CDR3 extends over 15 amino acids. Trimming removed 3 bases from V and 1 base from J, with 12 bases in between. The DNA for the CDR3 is TGTGCCAGCAGTTTTTCGGGAAGATTCCAAGAGACCCAGTACTTC. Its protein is CASSFSGRFQETQYF.

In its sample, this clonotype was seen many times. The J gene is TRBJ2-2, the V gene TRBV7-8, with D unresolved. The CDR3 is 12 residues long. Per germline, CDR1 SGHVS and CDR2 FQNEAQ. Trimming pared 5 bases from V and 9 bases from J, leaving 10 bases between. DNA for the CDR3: TGTGCCAGCAGCCACCTGGCCCGGGAGCTGTTTTTT. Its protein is CASSHLARELFF.

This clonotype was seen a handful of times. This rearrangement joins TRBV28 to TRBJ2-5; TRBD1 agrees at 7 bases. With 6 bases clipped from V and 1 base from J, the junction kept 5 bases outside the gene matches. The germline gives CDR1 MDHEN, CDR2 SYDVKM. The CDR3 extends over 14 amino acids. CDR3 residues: CASRNTGAQETQYF. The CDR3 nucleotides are TGTGCCAGCAGAAATACAGGGGCCCAAGAGACCCAGTACTTC.

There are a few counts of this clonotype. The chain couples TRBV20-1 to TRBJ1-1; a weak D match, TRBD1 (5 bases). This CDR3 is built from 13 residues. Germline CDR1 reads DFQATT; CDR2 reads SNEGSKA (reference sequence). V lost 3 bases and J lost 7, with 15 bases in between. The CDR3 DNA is TGCAGTGCTAGCCGACGGAGCGGGGGTGAAGCTTTCTTT. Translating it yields CSASRRSGGEAFF.

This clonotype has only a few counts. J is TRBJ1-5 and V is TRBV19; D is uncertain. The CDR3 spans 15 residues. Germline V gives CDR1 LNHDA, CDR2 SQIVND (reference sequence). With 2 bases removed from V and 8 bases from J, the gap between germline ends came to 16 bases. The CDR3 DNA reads TGTGCCAGTAGTATAAGTGGAGGCCTGGGCGAGCCCCAGCATTTT. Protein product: CASSISGGLGEPQHF.

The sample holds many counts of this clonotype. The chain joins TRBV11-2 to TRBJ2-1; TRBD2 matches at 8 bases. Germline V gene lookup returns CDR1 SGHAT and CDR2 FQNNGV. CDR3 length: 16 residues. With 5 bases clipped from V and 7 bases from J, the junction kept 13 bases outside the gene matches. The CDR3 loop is CASSRTAGALGNEQFF. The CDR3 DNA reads TGTGCCAGCAGCCGTACAGCGGGGGCCTTAGGGAATGAGCAGTTCTTC.

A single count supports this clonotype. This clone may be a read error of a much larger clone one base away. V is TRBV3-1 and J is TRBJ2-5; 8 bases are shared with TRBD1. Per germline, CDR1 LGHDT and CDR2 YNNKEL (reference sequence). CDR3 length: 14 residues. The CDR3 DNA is TGTGCCCGCAGTTCTCAGGGGGCGGGAGAGACCCAGTACTTC. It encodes CARSSQGAGETQYF.

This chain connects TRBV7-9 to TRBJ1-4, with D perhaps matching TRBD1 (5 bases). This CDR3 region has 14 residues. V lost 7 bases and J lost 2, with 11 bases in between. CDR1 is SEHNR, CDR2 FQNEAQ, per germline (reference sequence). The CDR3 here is CASKPRDTNEKLFF. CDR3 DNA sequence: TGTGCCAGCAAACCCCGGGACACTAATGAAAAACTGTTTTTT.

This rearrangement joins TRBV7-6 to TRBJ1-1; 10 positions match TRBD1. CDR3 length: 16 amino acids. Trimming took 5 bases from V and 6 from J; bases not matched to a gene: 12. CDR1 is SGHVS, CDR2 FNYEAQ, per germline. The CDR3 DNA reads TGTGCCAGCAGCCAACGGGACAGGGGACGGCTCGCTGAAGCTTTCTTT. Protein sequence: CASSQRDRGRLAEAFF.

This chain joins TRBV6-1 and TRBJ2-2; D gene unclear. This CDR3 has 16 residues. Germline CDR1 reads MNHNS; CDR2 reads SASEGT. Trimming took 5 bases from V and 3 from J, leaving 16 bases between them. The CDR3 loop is CASSPAWVTDTGELFF. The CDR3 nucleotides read TGTGCCAGCAGTCCTGCGTGGGTGACGGACACCGGGGAGCTGTTTTTT.